Following are 8 T cell receptor beta chains from one sample sequenced in a study of identical twins. TCRdb reprocessed the 5' RACE reads with MiXCR, giving one entry per CDR3 protein. This sample has approximately 700,000 distinct CDR3 sequences, with around 6% found just once. The sample taken for sequencing was naive T cells sorted from blood. These TCRs come from a man younger than 30 in good health.

The chain is built from TRBV3-1 and TRBJ2-5, with D tentatively TRBD1 (5 bases). In germline, CDR1 is LGHDT, CDR2 YNNKEL (reference sequence). The CDR3 extends over 15 amino acids. V was cut by 4 bases and J by 2 bases, with 14 bases left in between. The CDR3 DNA sequence: TGTGCCAGCAGCCGGACACCCCTCCATCAAGAGACCCAGTACTTC. Amino acids: CASSRTPLHQETQYF.

This clonotype was observed many times. V is TRBV20-1 and J is TRBJ2-7; 7 nucleotides match TRBD2. CDR1 and CDR2 from the germline V gene are DFQATT and SNEGSKA (reference sequence). CDR3 length: 13 amino acids. V gave up 3 bases and J gave up 3 bases; unmatched junction bases: 5. Here the CDR3 reads CSASVAGDYEQYF. The CDR3 bases are TGCAGTGCTAGCGTAGCGGGCGACTACGAGCAGTACTTC.

This clonotype was counted ten times or more. This CDR3 is CASSQDQVVAGDEQFF. The CDR3 DNA follows: TGCGCCAGCAGCCAAGATCAGGTAGTAGCGGGAGATGAGCAGTTCTTC. The chain combines TRBV4-3 with TRBJ2-1, with 9 positions matching TRBD2. V lost 0 bases and J lost 8; bases outside the gene matches: 8. Germline V gives CDR1 LGHNA, CDR2 YSLEER. The CDR3 sequence is 16 residues long.

The chain couples TRBV20-1 to TRBJ2-1, with D unresolved. Germline lookup yields CDR1 DFQATT and CDR2 SNEGSKA (reference sequence). This CDR3 has 14 residues. Deletions cut 0 bases from V and 5 bases from J, with 11 bases between. CDR3 in DNA: TGCAGTGCTAGAGATATCCTTGACAACAATGAGCAGTTCTTC. It is translated as CSARDILDNNEQFF.

Many counts were recorded for this clonotype. The chain's CDR3 is CASSLVFARRGLSYNEQFF. The CDR3 nucleotides are TGCGCCAGCAGCTTGGTATTCGCACGCAGGGGGCTTTCCTACAATGAGCAGTTCTTC. This rearrangement joins TRBV5-1 to TRBJ2-1, with 8 bases aligning to TRBD1. CDR1 is SGHRS and CDR2 is YFSETQ in the germline V gene. The V segment lost 0 bases and the J segment 1 base; nucleotides outside the gene matches: 12. CDR3 length: 19 residues.

This clonotype was found many times. This chain connects TRBV7-2 to TRBJ1-3; D not certain. V was trimmed by 5 bases and J by 4 bases, leaving 9 bases between them. The CDR3 is 13 residues long. Germline CDR1 is SGHTA and CDR2 is FQGNSA. The CDR3, as DNA: TGTGCCAGCAGCACGCGACTAGGAAACACCATATATTTT. It specifies CASSTRLGNTIYF.

This clonotype came up many times. This chain joins TRBV7-9 and TRBJ1-2, with D maybe TRBD1 (5 bases). Trimming cost V 5 bases and J 8 bases, with 24 bases left between them. Germline assignment: CDR1 SEHNR and CDR2 FQNEAQ (reference sequence). This CDR3 spans 16 amino acids. CDR3 sequence: CASSTALMGVLDGYTF. The CDR3 region has the DNA TGTGCCAGCAGCACCGCCCTGATGGGGGTCCTCGACGGCTACACCTTC.

The table lists this clonotype with a few counts. The CDR3 DNA follows: TGCGCCAGCAGCCAATTAGCGGGGCCCTTGAATGAGCAGTTCTTC. This translates into CASSQLAGPLNEQFF. The chain has TRBV5-1 and TRBJ2-1; 8 bases are shared with TRBD2. The CDR3 consists of 15 residues. Trimming removed 4 bases from V and 7 bases from J; junction bases left unmatched: 10. The germline gives CDR1 SGHRS, CDR2 YFSETQ.